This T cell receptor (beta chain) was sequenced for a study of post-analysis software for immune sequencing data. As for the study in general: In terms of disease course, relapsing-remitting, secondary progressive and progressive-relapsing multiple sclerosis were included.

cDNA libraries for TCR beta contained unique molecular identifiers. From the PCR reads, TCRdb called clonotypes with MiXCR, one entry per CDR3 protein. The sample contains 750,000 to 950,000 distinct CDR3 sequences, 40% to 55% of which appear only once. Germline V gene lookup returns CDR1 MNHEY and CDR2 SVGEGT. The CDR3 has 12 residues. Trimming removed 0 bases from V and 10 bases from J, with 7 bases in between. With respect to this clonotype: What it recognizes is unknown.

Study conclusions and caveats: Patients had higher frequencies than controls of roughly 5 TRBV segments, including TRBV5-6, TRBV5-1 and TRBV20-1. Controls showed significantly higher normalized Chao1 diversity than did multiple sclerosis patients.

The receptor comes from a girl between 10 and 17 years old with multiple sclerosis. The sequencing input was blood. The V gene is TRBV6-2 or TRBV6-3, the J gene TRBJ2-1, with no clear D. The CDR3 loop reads CASSYSPVEQFF. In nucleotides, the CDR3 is TGTGCCAGCAGTTACTCCCCCGTAGAGCAGTTCTTC.